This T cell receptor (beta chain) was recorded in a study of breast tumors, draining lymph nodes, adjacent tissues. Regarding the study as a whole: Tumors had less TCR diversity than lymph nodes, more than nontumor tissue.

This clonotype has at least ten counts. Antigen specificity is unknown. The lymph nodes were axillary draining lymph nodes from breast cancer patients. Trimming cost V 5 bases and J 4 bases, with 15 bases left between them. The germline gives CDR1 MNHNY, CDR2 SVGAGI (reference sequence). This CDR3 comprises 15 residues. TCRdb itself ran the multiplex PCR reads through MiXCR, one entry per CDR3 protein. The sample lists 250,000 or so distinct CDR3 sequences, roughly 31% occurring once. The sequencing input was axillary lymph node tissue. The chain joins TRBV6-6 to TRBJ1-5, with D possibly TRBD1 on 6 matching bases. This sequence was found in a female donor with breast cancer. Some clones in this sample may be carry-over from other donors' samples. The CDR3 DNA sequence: TGTGCCAGCAGTGCCCCTAGAGGGGGTAATCAGCCCCAGCATTTT. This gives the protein CASSAPRGGNQPQHF.